One sample yielded the 28 T cell receptor beta chains listed below, sequenced in a study of blood T cell repertoires in COVID-19. Using immunoSEQ multiplex PCR, the repertoire was profiled, and TCRdb retains in-frame clones only, with some absent. The sample has 95,000 to 100,000 clones; about 89% are singletons. The source material was peripheral blood. The source of these receptors is a man aged 45-65 years with acute or convalescent COVID-19.

The chain links TRBV27 to TRBJ2-3; D is undetermined. V gave up 3 bases and J gave up 0 bases, with 7 bases separating them. The CDR3 length is 14 residues. Germline V CDR1 and CDR2: MNHEY, SMNVEV (reference sequence). This chain's CDR3 is CASSLETSTDTQYF. In DNA, the CDR3 is TGTGCCAGCAGTTTGGAGACTAGCACAGATACGCAGTATTTT.

This clone was observed a few times. The chain employs TRBV9 and TRBJ1-2; a weak D match, TRBD1 (6 bases). CDR3 length equals 14 residues. Germline V gene sequence: CDR1 SGDLS, CDR2 YYNGEE. Between the trimmed V and J ends, which lost 0 bases and 7 bases, there was a span of 13 bases. CDR3 coding DNA: TGTGCCAGCAGCGTAGCCCCAGAAGGGGGTGGCTACACCTTC. It translates to CASSVAPEGGGYTF.

The gene calls are TRBV2 and TRBJ1-1; D perhaps matches TRBD1 (5 bases). The CDR3 is 12 amino acids. V lost 7 bases, J lost 7 bases, and 13 bases lay in between. The germline V gene has CDR1 SNHLY and CDR2 FYNNEI. The CDR3 nucleotides read TGTGCCAGCACCCCGACAGAAGTTGAAGCTTTCTTT. This sequence encodes CASTPTEVEAFF.

The chain has TRBV7-2 and TRBJ1-1; D unclear. Trimming cost V 3 bases and J 7 bases, with 6 bases left between them. This CDR3 contains 11 residues. The germline gives CDR1 SGHTA, CDR2 FQGNSA. CDR3 nucleotide sequence: TGTGCCAGCAGCTTTATTAATGAAGCTTTCTTT. Its protein product is CASSFINEAFF.

The gene calls are TRBV25-1 and TRBJ1-6, with TRBD1 matching over 8 bases. Germline CDR1 is MGHDK and CDR2 is SYGVNS. The V and J ends lost 6 bases and 0 bases, in that order; junction bases with no gene match: 10. The CDR3 loop spans 18 amino acids. For the CDR3, the DNA is TGTGCCAGCAGCGGGGGACAGGAGGGCAGCTCCTATAATTCACCCCTCCACTTT. Translating it yields CASSGGQEGSSYNSPLHF.

This clone occurred once. This sequence joins TRBV11-2 and TRBJ1-4, with TRBD1 as a possible D gene (6 bases). Between the trimmed V and J ends, which lost 1 base and 0 bases, there was a span of 18 bases. There are 19 residues in the CDR3. CDR1 SGHAT and CDR2 FQNNGV come from the germline V gene. The chain's CDR3 is CASSLVVPGQLATNEKLFF. DNA of the CDR3: TGTGCCAGCAGCTTAGTGGTTCCGGGACAACTAGCAACTAATGAAAAACTGTTTTTT.

This clone showed up just a few times. The chain is built from TRBV11-3 and TRBJ2-7, with D possibly TRBD2 on 6 matching bases. Germline values: CDR1 SGHNT, CDR2 YENEEA. The CDR3 is 16 amino acids. With 4 bases removed from V and 6 bases from J, the gap between germline ends came to 22 bases. CDR3 in DNA: TGTGCCAGCAGCTCCCCCCGCGAAGGGGACTTTGCCGAGCAGTACTTC. It encodes CASSSPREGDFAEQYF. The whole variable domain, filled in from reference TRBV11-3 and TRBJ2-7, reads EAGVVQSPRYKIIEKKQPVAFWCNPISGHNTLYWYLQNLGQGPELLIRYENEEAVDDSQLPKDRFSAERLKGVDSTLKIQPAELGDSAVYLCASSSPREGDFAEQYFGPGTRLTVT.

V and J are TRBV6-5 and TRBJ1-3, with TRBD1 matching over 8 bases. The germline V gene has CDR1 MNHEY and CDR2 SVGAGI. The CDR3 has 15 amino acids. V dropped 8 bases and J dropped 5; count of bases not matched to a gene: 11. This CDR3 is CASGDRGGQRNTIYF. CDR3 sequence (DNA): TGTGCCAGCGGCGACAGGGGAGGACAAAGAAACACCATATATTTT.

This chain uses TRBV5-1 with TRBJ1-1; 8 bases agree with TRBD1. V lost 3 bases and J lost 5; bases outside the gene matches: 9. The CDR3 is 15 amino acids. Germline loops: CDR1 SGHRS, CDR2 YFSETQ. The CDR3 is CASSSLQGVKTEAFF. The CDR3 region has the DNA TGCGCCAGCAGCTCGTTACAGGGGGTCAAGACTGAAGCTTTCTTT.

The V call is TRBV7-3, the J call TRBJ2-5, with 8 nucleotides matching TRBD2. V lost 4 bases, J lost 3 bases, and 7 bases stayed unmatched. The CDR3 sequence is 15 residues long. Germline V gene data show CDR1 as SGHTA and CDR2 as FQGTGA. The CDR3 loop reads CASSSRGGSEETQYF. DNA of the CDR3: TGTGCCAGCAGCTCCCGGGGGGGGTCGGAAGAGACCCAGTACTTC.

This clone occurred a few times. CDR3 sequence: CASSIRRSGEAFF. CDR3 in DNA: TGTGCCAGCAGCATTAGGAGATCCGGTGAAGCTTTCTTT. The chain recombines TRBV12-3 or TRBV12-4 with TRBJ1-1, with D unclear. The germline V and J ends were trimmed by 6 bases and 7 bases, with 15 bases remaining between them. The CDR3 totals 13 residues.

J is TRBJ2-7 and V is TRBV4-1; tentative D call: TRBD2 (6 bases). V shed 0 bases and J shed 9 bases, with 15 bases lying between them. This CDR3 contains 14 residues. Per germline, CDR1 MGHRA and CDR2 YSYEKL. In nucleotides, the CDR3 is TGCGCCAGCAGCCAAGACGGAGGGCGGTTTGGGCAGTACTTC. Its protein product is CASSQDGGRFGQYF.

The rearrangement links TRBV12-3 or TRBV12-4 to TRBJ1-6; no reliable D call. V lost 7 bases to trimming and J lost 14 bases, with 15 bases between them. The CDR3 length is 12 residues. The CDR3 loop is CASIGQDFTLHF. CDR3 coding DNA: TGTGCCAGCATAGGTCAGGATTTTACCCTCCACTTT.

Only one count was recorded for this clone. The gene calls are TRBV29-1 and TRBJ1-1; 9 positions match TRBD1. Germline V lookup: CDR1 SQVTM, CDR2 ANQGSEA. V trimming: 1 base; J trimming: 7 bases; junction bases outside the gene matches: 1. The CDR3 runs 12 residues. CDR3 coding DNA: TGCAGCGTTGAAGCGACAGGGGGTGAAGCTTTCTTT. Protein sequence: CSVEATGGEAFF.

The chain uses TRBV6-5 and TRBJ1-5; perhaps TRBD1 as D (5 bases). The CDR3 has 14 amino acids. Germline V gene data show CDR1 as MNHEY and CDR2 as SVGAGI. The germline V and J ends were trimmed by 5 bases and 0 bases, with 8 bases remaining between them. In DNA, the CDR3 is TGTGCCAGCAGTCAGGGAGGTAGCAATCAGCCCCAGCATTTT. Translating it yields CASSQGGSNQPQHF.

V gene TRBV4-2 combines with J gene TRBJ1-1; D is ambiguous. CDR1 is LGHNA and CDR2 is YNFKEQ in the germline V gene. Trimming left V 2 bases short and J 1 base short, with 5 bases between. The CDR3 has 13 amino acids. CDR3 sequence: CASSQTGNTEAFF. Here the CDR3 DNA reads TGTGCCAGCAGCCAAACTGGGAACACTGAAGCTTTCTTT.

In nucleotides, the CDR3 is TGTGCCAGCAGTCCCCGGGACAGGGTACAAACTGAAGCTTTCTTT. Translation gives CASSPRDRVQTEAFF. V usage is TRBV6-2 or TRBV6-3 and J usage is TRBJ1-1, with 9 nucleotides matching TRBD1. CDR3 size: 15 residues. Germline CDR1 reads MNHEY; CDR2 reads SVGEGT. V lost 5 bases and J lost 5; bases outside the gene matches: 9.

This chain links TRBV15 with TRBJ2-1; 9 bases fit TRBD2. The J segment lost 0 bases and the V segment lost 6 bases, leaving 3 bases of the junction unmatched. This CDR3 has 15 residues. CDR1 and CDR2 from the germline V gene are LNHNV and YYDKDF (reference sequence). The CDR3 protein is CATRLSGGSYNEQFF. The CDR3 DNA is TGTGCCACCAGACTTAGCGGGGGCTCCTACAATGAGCAGTTCTTC.

V usage is TRBV7-9 and J usage is TRBJ2-3; 12 nucleotides match TRBD2. The germline CDR1 and CDR2 sequences are SEHNR and FQNEAQ (reference sequence). V shed 4 bases and J 0 bases; nucleotides not matched to a gene: 2. The CDR3 extends over 16 amino acids. The CDR3 reads CASSYGLAGSTDTQYF. CDR3 in DNA: TGTGCCAGCAGCTATGGACTAGCGGGAAGCACAGATACGCAGTATTTT.

The chain is built from TRBV3-1 (or the pseudogene TRBV3-2) and TRBJ1-2, with a weak D call TRBD1 (6 bases). V was cut by 6 bases and J by 4 bases, with 18 bases left in between. Germline CDR1 and CDR2: LGHDT and YNNKEL (reference sequence). The CDR3 contains 15 residues. The CDR3, as DNA: TGTGCCAGCAGACCATCCGACAGGCTCGGCTATGGCTACACCTTC. Protein: CASRPSDRLGYGYTF.

The rearrangement links TRBV7-2 to TRBJ1-2; D is unresolved. CDR1 and CDR2 from the germline V gene are SGHTA and FQGNSA. Trimming pared 0 bases from V and 1 base from J, leaving 6 bases between. The CDR3 length is 14 residues. For the CDR3, the DNA is TGTGCCAGCAGCTTAGCTGCGGTTAACTATGGCTACACCTTC. It is translated as CASSLAAVNYGYTF.

The chain couples TRBV6-5 to TRBJ1-5, with a weak D call TRBD1 (5 bases). This CDR3 has 13 residues. Germline CDR1 and CDR2: MNHEY and SVGAGI. Trimming shortened V by 6 bases and J by 7 bases, and 13 bases separated the two germline ends. This CDR3 is CASSSTVLQPQHF. CDR3 sequence (DNA): TGTGCCAGCAGCTCGACAGTACTGCAGCCCCAGCATTTT.

The rearrangement uses TRBV7-9 and TRBJ1-4; D uncertain. V lost 5 bases to trimming and J lost 0 bases, with 4 bases between them. This CDR3 is 13 amino acids long. The V gene's germline CDR1 is SEHNR and CDR2 FQNEAQ (reference sequence). This chain's CDR3 is CASSPSTNEKLFF. CDR3 nucleotides: TGTGCCAGCAGCCCCTCAACTAATGAAAAACTGTTTTTT.

The chain joins TRBV2 to TRBJ1-6; no firm D call. Germline V CDR1 and CDR2: SNHLY, FYNNEI. V lost 9 bases, J lost 2 bases, and 14 bases lay in between. The CDR3 runs 15 residues. The CDR3 is CARYTENTYNSPLHF. Here the CDR3 DNA reads TGTGCCAGATACACGGAGAATACCTATAATTCACCCCTCCACTTT.

The V gene is TRBV9, the J gene TRBJ1-3; unclear D gene. The CDR3 covers 15 residues. V was shortened by 3 bases and J by 3 bases, with 13 bases between the two germline ends. Germline V CDR1 and CDR2: SGDLS, YYNGEE. CDR3 protein: CASSAGVPGGNTIYF. The CDR3 nucleotides are TGTGCCAGCAGCGCCGGGGTCCCCGGTGGAAACACCATATATTTT.

The chain is built from TRBV5-4 and TRBJ2-1; TRBD1 aligns across 7 bases. Germline V gene lookup returns CDR1 SGHNT and CDR2 YYREEE (reference sequence). V lost 5 bases to trimming and J lost 4 bases; unmatched junction nucleotides: 9. There are 15 residues in the CDR3. The CDR3 sequence: CASRLSGQIYNEQFF. CDR3 nucleotide sequence: TGTGCCAGCAGACTTTCGGGACAGATATACAATGAGCAGTTCTTC.

The J gene is TRBJ2-7, the V gene TRBV10-2; 11 bases are shared with TRBD2. Trimming removed 3 bases from V and 0 bases from J; junction bases left unmatched: 10. Per the germline V gene, CDR1 is WSHSY and CDR2 is SAAADI. The CDR3 loop spans 18 amino acids. The CDR3 sequence: CASSDPRSSGGNSYEQYF. The CDR3 DNA sequence: TGCGCCAGCAGTGACCCGCGGTCTAGCGGGGGGAACTCCTACGAGCAGTACTTC.

This clone appeared once. The chain carries TRBV7-3 and TRBJ2-5; TRBD2 agrees at 10 bases. CDR3 length: 14 amino acids. CDR1 is SGHTA, CDR2 FQGTGA, per germline. Trimming removed 5 bases from V and 2 bases from J; junction bases left unmatched: 2. CDR3 protein: CASSHSGGQETQYF. CDR3 coding DNA: TGTGCCAGCAGCCATAGCGGGGGGCAAGAGACCCAGTACTTC.